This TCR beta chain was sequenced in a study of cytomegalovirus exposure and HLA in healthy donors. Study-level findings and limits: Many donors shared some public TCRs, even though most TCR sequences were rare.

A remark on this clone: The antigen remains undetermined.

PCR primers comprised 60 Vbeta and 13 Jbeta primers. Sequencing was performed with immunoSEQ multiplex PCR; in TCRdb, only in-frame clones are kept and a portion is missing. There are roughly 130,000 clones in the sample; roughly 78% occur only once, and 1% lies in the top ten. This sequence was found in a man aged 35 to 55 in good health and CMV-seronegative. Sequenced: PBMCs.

The CDR3 spells CASSADRPEGEQFF. In DNA, the CDR3 is TGCGCCAGCAGCGCGGACAGACCCGAGGGGGAGCAGTTCTTC. The rearrangement links TRBV5-1 to TRBJ2-1; D perhaps matches TRBD1 (6 bases). Germline V gives CDR1 SGHRS, CDR2 YFSETQ. Trimming left V 4 bases short and J 10 bases short, with 18 bases between. The CDR3 totals 14 residues.